This T cell receptor beta chain was recovered during a study of Ad26.COV2.S vaccination and SARS-CoV-2 variants. The germline CDR1 and CDR2 sequences are MNHEY and SVGEGT. V lost 6 bases and J lost 3, with 17 bases in between. This CDR3 region has 15 residues. General study findings and limits: Recipients of either vaccine or placebo displayed similar breadth of non-spike TCRs. TCR breadth and depth analyses may have underestimated total T cell responses.

Sequencing used immunoSEQ multiplex PCR; TCRdb keeps in-frame clones, though not all of them. Of about 350,000 clones in the sample, around 92% are singletons; the top ten hold under 4%. A note on this clone: What it recognizes is unknown.

The specimen comprised peripheral blood, sampled after recovery from COVID-19. The genes are TRBV6-2 or TRBV6-3 and TRBJ1-1; D might be TRBD1 (6 bases). The source is a human donor who had recovered from COVID-19. CDR3 DNA: TGTGCCAGCAGGTACGGTTGGACAGCTGACACTGAAGCTTTCTTT. It yields the protein CASRYGWTADTEAFF.